The rows below give T cell receptor beta chains drawn from one sample of a study of chemoradiotherapy in HPV16-positive cancers. Data came from immunoSEQ multiplex PCR; TCRdb stores just in-frame clones and leaves some out. The sample records under 15,000 clones, around 81% being singletons. Sample collection was performed from a patient who underwent chemoradiotherapy. The receptors were sampled from a human donor with HPV-associated anogenital cancer. Both conserved end residues are part of each CDR3. The D gene is left open where the match is weak. Size is omitted from some rows. Given values are once, few, many or a class for expanded clones.

J gene	clone size	D gene	CDR3 length	V gene	CDR3 protein	CDR3 DNA
TRBJ1-1	NA	TRBD1	12	TRBV18	CASSPQGAGAFF	TGTGCCAGCTCACCACAGGGGGCTGGAGCTTTCTTT
TRBJ1-5	NA	NA	15	TRBV6-5	CASSYTSGGNQPQHF	TGTGCCAGCAGTTACACATCAGGGGGCAATCAGCCCCAGCATTTT
TRBJ1-1	NA	NA	14	TRBV7-8	CASSLDAGGTEAFF	TGTGCCAGCAGCTTAGATGCGGGGGGCACTGAAGCTTTCTTT
TRBJ1-2	NA	NA	14	TRBV25-1	CASSELGPRYGYTF	TGTGCCAGCAGTGAATTGGGGCCACGCTATGGCTACACCTTC
TRBJ2-2	once	NA	15	TRBV5-4	CASSSVSQYSGELFF	TGTGCCAGCAGCTCGGTTAGCCAGTACAGCGGGGAGCTGTTTTTT
TRBJ2-7	NA	NA	17	TRBV9	CASSAPEGGPVGHEQYF	TGTGCCAGCAGCGCTCCAGAAGGTGGGCCGGTCGGCCACGAGCAGTACTTC
TRBJ1-4	NA	TRBD1	15	TRBV5-1	CASSDPQGADEKLFF	TGCGCCAGCAGCGATCCACAGGGGGCGGATGAAAAACTGTTTTTT
TRBJ2-2	NA	NA	12	TRBV30	CAWNGYTGELFF	TGTGCCTGGAACGGGTACACCGGGGAGCTGTTTTTT
TRBJ1-5	NA	NA	15	TRBV4-3	CASSQGSTGFQPQHF	TGCGCCAGCAGCCAAGGGAGCACAGGGTTCCAGCCCCAGCATTTT
TRBJ2-1	NA	NA	17	TRBV7-6	CASSPRLPSVSNNEQFF	TGTGCCAGCAGCCCCCGTCTACCCTCGGTTAGTAACAATGAGCAGTTCTTC
TRBJ1-5	NA	NA	15	TRBV5-8	CASSPVGLRFQPQHF	TGTGCCAGCAGCCCGGTCGGGCTTCGATTCCAGCCCCAGCATTTT
TRBJ1-6	NA	NA	15	TRBV9	CASSVEGTALSPLHF	TGTGCCAGCAGCGTAGAGGGGACGGCACTTTCACCCCTCCACTTT
TRBJ2-7	NA	NA	14	TRBV7-2	CASSTTTPGYEQYF	TGTGCCAGCAGCACCACGACACCTGGTTACGAGCAGTACTTC
TRBJ2-2	NA	NA	11	TRBV5-5	CASSLSGELFF	TGTGCCAGCAGCTTGTCCGGGGAGCTGTTTTTT
TRBJ1-2	NA	TRBD1	13	TRBV2	CASSDQGAYGYTF	TGTGCCAGCAGTGACCAGGGGGCCTATGGCTACACCTTC
TRBJ2-4	NA	NA	13	TRBV30	CAWSGLAKNIQYF	TGTGCCTGGAGTGGGCTAGCCAAAAACATTCAGTACTTC
TRBJ2-7	NA	NA	15	TRBV19	CASNPGLDASYEQYF	TGTGCCAGTAACCCCGGGCTAGATGCGTCCTACGAGCAGTACTTC
TRBJ1-1	NA	NA	15	TRBV6-1	CASSSYRISDTEAFF	TGTGCCAGCAGTTCATATAGGATCTCGGACACTGAAGCTTTCTTT
TRBJ1-6	NA	NA	16	TRBV13	CASSSPTAEPHSPLHF	TGTGCCAGCAGCTCCCCCACCGCCGAGCCCCATTCACCCCTCCACTTT
TRBJ1-4	NA	NA	14	TRBV18	CASSPGPGTEKLFF	TGTGCCAGCTCACCGGGGCCGGGCACTGAAAAACTGTTTTTT
TRBJ2-7	few	NA	15	TRBV6-6	CASSSAGQGYYEQYF	TGTGCCAGCAGTTCTGCGGGTCAGGGGTATTACGAGCAGTACTTC
TRBJ2-3	NA	TRBD2	17	TRBV7-9	CASSAIKGGSETDTQYF	TGTGCCAGCAGCGCTATTAAGGGAGGGAGCGAGACAGATACGCAGTATTTT
TRBJ2-1	NA	TRBD2	15	TRBV6-4	CASSVASGGYNEQFF	TGTGCCAGCAGTGTCGCTAGCGGGGGGTACAATGAGCAGTTCTTC
TRBJ1-1	NA	NA	13	TRBV19	CASMGRWNTEAFF	TGTGCCAGTATGGGACGATGGAACACTGAAGCTTTCTTT
TRBJ2-3	NA	NA	16	TRBV5-6	CASSLAGDVSTDTQYF	TGTGCCAGCAGCTTGGCTGGGGACGTTAGCACAGATACGCAGTATTTT
TRBJ1-3	once	NA	17	TRBV28	CASRSARTASSGNTIYF	TGTGCCAGCAGGTCGGCTCGCACTGCTTCCTCTGGAAACACCATATATTTT
TRBJ1-1	NA	NA	14	TRBV29-1	CSVVIWGGNTEAFF	TGCAGCGTTGTAATCTGGGGGGGGAACACTGAAGCTTTCTTT
TRBJ1-2	NA	TRBD1	15	TRBV5-1	CASSSLTGGNYGYTF	TGCGCCAGCAGCTCCTTGACAGGGGGGAACTATGGCTACACCTTC
TRBJ2-1	once	TRBD2	15	TRBV7-2	CASSYSSGGRNEQFF	TGTGCCAGCAGCTACTCCAGCGGGGGGAGAAATGAGCAGTTCTTC
TRBJ1-2	NA	NA	13	TRBV5-4	CASTVPNRLGYTF	TGTGCCAGCACGGTCCCGAATCGTCTTGGCTACACCTTC
TRBJ2-7	NA	TRBD1	19	TRBV7-2	CASSSLWGGARGRVYEQYF	TGTGCCAGCAGCTCCCTTTGGGGTGGGGCCAGGGGGCGCGTCTACGAGCAGTACTTC
TRBJ2-3	NA	NA	15	TRBV9	CASSPASSYTDTQYF	TGTGCCAGCAGCCCGGCCAGCAGCTACACAGATACGCAGTATTTT
TRBJ2-7	NA	NA	13	TRBV30	CAWGIEDSYEQYF	TGTGCCTGGGGGATAGAAGACTCCTACGAGCAGTACTTC
TRBJ2-3	NA	NA	17	TRBV27	CASSARPQYTIKDTQYF	TGTGCCAGCAGTGCTAGACCACAGTACACCATCAAGGATACGCAGTATTTT
TRBJ2-1	NA	TRBD2	16	TRBV9	CASSVSGSGGYNEQFF	TGTGCCAGCAGCGTAAGCGGTAGCGGGGGGTACAATGAGCAGTTCTTC
TRBJ2-2	NA	NA	16	TRBV9	CASSQGGARGTGELFF	TGTGCCAGCAGCCAGGGGGGGGCGCGTGGCACCGGGGAGCTGTTTTTT
TRBJ1-1	NA	NA	14	TRBV7-3	CASSLKREVGEAFF	TGTGCCAGCAGCTTAAAGCGGGAGGTCGGGGAAGCTTTCTTT
TRBJ1-2	NA	TRBD1	13	TRBV5-1	CASSLRGPEGYTF	TGCGCCAGCAGCCTAAGGGGGCCGGAGGGCTACACCTTC
TRBJ1-1	few	NA	13	TRBV5-1	CASSLVGTSEAFF	TGCGCCAGCAGCTTGGTAGGTACCAGTGAAGCTTTCTTT
TRBJ1-1	once	TRBD1	13	TRBV18	CASSPTGDEEAFF	TGTGCCAGCTCACCGACAGGGGATGAGGAAGCTTTCTTT
TRBJ2-1	NA	NA	15	TRBV21-1	CASSGGLAANNEQFF	TGTGCCAGCAGCGGTGGACTAGCGGCCAACAATGAGCAGTTCTTC
TRBJ2-5	once	NA	16	TRBV15	CATSRDLRGNSETQYF	TGTGCCACCAGCAGAGATTTAAGGGGAAATTCAGAGACCCAGTACTTC
TRBJ1-2	NA	NA	15	TRBV30	CACQRRGANNYGYTF	TGTGCCTGTCAACGGCGGGGCGCCAATAACTATGGCTACACCTTC
TRBJ2-1	NA	TRBD1	17	TRBV25-1	CASSECPKQGCLQGQFF	TGTGCCAGCAGTGAATGCCCGAAACAGGGGTGCCTCCAAGGGCAGTTCTTC
TRBJ2-5	NA	NA	11	TRBV30	CARGLAGTQYF	TGTGCTCGAGGATTAGCTGGGACCCAGTACTTC
TRBJ2-5	few	TRBD1	15	TRBV7-7	CASSRTGENRETQYF	TGTGCTAGCAGCCGAACAGGGGAGAATCGAGAGACCCAGTACTTC
TRBJ2-3	NA	NA	16	TRBV6-6	CASSYSRRRGTDTQYF	TGTGCCAGCAGTTACTCGAGGCGCAGAGGTACAGATACGCAGTATTTT
TRBJ1-1	few	NA	13	TRBV7-3	CASSPVGGGEAFF	TGTGCCAGCAGCCCCGTTGGGGGTGGGGAAGCTTTCTTT
TRBJ2-7	NA	NA	14	TRBV7-9	CASSLSDRSYEQYF	TGTGCCAGCAGCTTAAGTGATCGCAGCTACGAGCAGTACTTC
TRBJ2-3	NA	TRBD1	15	TRBV5-8	CAPGTAIPSTDTQYF	TGTGCCCCCGGGACAGCAATTCCCAGCACAGATACGCAGTATTTT
TRBJ1-5	NA	NA	16	TRBV29-1	CSVELDGDDSNQPQHF	TGCAGCGTTGAATTGGACGGTGACGATAGCAATCAGCCCCAGCATTTT
TRBJ2-7	NA	TRBD1	15	TRBV7-9	CASSPRDRGLNEQYF	TGTGCCAGCAGCCCAAGGGACAGGGGGCTAAACGAGCAGTACTTC
TRBJ1-6	NA	NA	14	TRBV5-6	CASSLGLPGAPLHF	TGTGCCAGCAGCTTGGGACTTCCCGGAGCACCCCTCCACTTT
TRBJ2-7	NA	NA	13	TRBV9	CASSVEGDYEQYF	TGTGCCAGCAGCGTAGAGGGGGACTACGAGCAGTACTTC
TRBJ1-5	NA	NA	15	TRBV30	CAWSELRISNQPQHF	TGTGCCTGGAGTGAGTTGAGGATAAGCAATCAGCCCCAGCATTTT
TRBJ1-5	NA	NA	15	TRBV4-1	CASSQPWGRNQPQHF	TGCGCCAGCAGCCAACCCTGGGGGCGCAATCAGCCCCAGCATTTT
TRBJ2-1	NA	NA	15	TRBV6-5	CASMGSGSLWSEQFF	TGTGCCAGCATGGGTTCGGGTAGCCTTTGGAGTGAGCAGTTCTTC